This T cell receptor beta chain was identified in a study of neoadjuvant anti-PD-1 for oral cavity cancer. Overall study: Nivolumab at 3 mg/kg was mostly given biweekly, three to four doses, pre-surgery. Study conclusions and caveats: Treg/Th17 ratio rose with pretreatment blood and fell with post-treatment tumor TCRbeta clonality. After neoadjuvant nivolumab, PBMC T cell clonality was significantly higher in non-responders than responders.

These newly diagnosed stage II-IVA oral cavity squamous cell carcinoma patients had no prior systemic or radiation treatment. TCRdb keeps only in-frame clones here, not all; method: immunoSEQ multiplex PCR. Of over 6,500 clones listed, over 65% are singletons. Germline V lookup: CDR1 LNHDA, CDR2 SQIVND (reference sequence). V dropped 5 bases and J dropped 9 bases, with 11 bases sitting between them. CDR3 length: 12 residues. About this clone: No antigen is known for it.

Specimen: PBMCs, collected before nivolumab (anti-PD-1) treatment. The sequence derives from a person between 35 and 79 years old with oral cavity squamous cell carcinoma. The chain employs TRBV19 and TRBJ2-1, with a weak D call TRBD1 (6 bases). The CDR3 DNA reads as TGTGCCAGTAGTTCCACAGGGTTTGAGCAGTTCTTC. It yields the protein CASSSTGFEQFF.